This T cell receptor (beta chain) appears in the sequencing data of a study of T cell responses to AZD1222 COVID-19 vaccine. Whole-study findings and limits: Seropositive status at baseline applied to only a handful of AZD1222 recipients. Among spike-specific TCRs, nearly half reportedly target unmutated variant regions.

The analysis combined second doses at about 4 or about 12 weeks. The protocol was immunoSEQ multiplex PCR, while the TCRdb copy is restricted to in-frame clones and leaves out a portion. The sample includes about 120,000 clones, under 95% of them seen just once. Concerning this clone itself: The antigen remains unidentified.

The ends were cut back, 1 base at V and 1 base at J, with 8 bases in the middle. The CDR3 runs to 14 residues. The V gene's germline CDR1 is SGHTA and CDR2 FQGNSA. The clonotype comes from an adult who received the AZD1222 COVID-19 vaccine. The source was peripheral blood, collected 28 days after the second AZD1222 dose. The chain is built from TRBV7-2 and TRBJ2-7; D unclear. CDR3 amino acids: CASSLDPGSYEQYF. The CDR3 DNA sequence: TGTGCCAGCAGCTTAGATCCTGGTTCCTACGAGCAGTACTTC.